The text below deals with one T cell receptor (beta chain). The record originates from a study of blood T cell repertoires in COVID-19. V dropped 1 base and J dropped 8 bases, with 9 bases sitting between them. CDR3 length: 13 amino acids. CDR1 is ENHRY, CDR2 SYGVKD, per germline. The method was immunoSEQ multiplex PCR; TCRdb's version includes in-frame clones alone and lacks a portion of them. The table lists tens of thousands of clones, around 84% of them singletons. Material for sequencing was peripheral blood. The TCR comes from a woman older than 75 in a cohort sampled during active or convalescent COVID-19. The rearrangement uses TRBV10-3 and TRBJ2-1; D remains ambiguous. The CDR3 coding sequence is TGTGCCATCAGTGAGTTGTCCAGCGATGAGCAGTTCTTC. Translating it yields CAISELSSDEQFF.